The 26 T cell receptor beta chains given below trace back to one sample, sequenced in a study of T cell responses to AZD1222 COVID-19 vaccine. Only in-frame clones appear in the TCRdb table, and some are missing; sequencing was by immunoSEQ multiplex PCR. The data show around 67,000 clones, approximately 83% seen once. The material was peripheral blood, obtained 28 days after the second AZD1222 dose. All receptors derive from an adult who received the AZD1222 COVID-19 vaccine.

The genes are TRBV2 and TRBJ2-7; D call uncertain. Between the trimmed V and J ends, which lost 1 base and 9 bases, there was a span of 4 bases. This CDR3 contains 10 residues. CDR1 and CDR2 from the germline V gene are SNHLY and FYNNEI. The CDR3 here is CASSEGLQYF. CDR3 nucleotides: TGTGCCAGCAGTGAAGGGTTGCAGTACTTC.

CDR3 DNA sequence: TGTGCCAGCACGGGACAGGGGGTTGTTGGCTACACCTTC. Protein product: CASTGQGVVGYTF. The chain combines TRBV12-3 or TRBV12-4 with TRBJ1-2; TRBD1 matches at 11 bases. The ends lost 7 bases at V and 7 bases at J; junction bases unmatched: 5. There are 13 residues in the CDR3.

The genes are TRBV30 and TRBJ1-5, with no clear D. Between the trimmed V and J ends, which lost 0 bases and 6 bases, there was a span of 9 bases. Germline values: CDR1 GTSNPN, CDR2 SVGIG (reference sequence). CDR3 length: 13 amino acids. CDR3 nucleotides: TGTGCCTGGAGTGTAGGAGGGATTCAGCCCCAGCATTTT. This codes for CAWSVGGIQPQHF. The full variable domain, completed using reference TRBV30 and TRBJ1-5, is SQTIHQWPATLVQPVGSPLSLECTVEGTSNPNLYWYRQAAGRGLQLLFYSVGIGQISSEVPQNLSASRPQDRQFILSSKKLLLSDSGFYLCAWSVGGIQPQHFGDGTRLSIL.

This clone was observed a few times. The rearrangement uses TRBV13 and TRBJ1-2; D is undetermined. The CDR3 covers 13 residues. Deletions cut 0 bases from V and 8 bases from J, with 10 bases between. CDR1 PRHDT and CDR2 FYEKMQ come from the germline V gene (reference sequence). The CDR3 bases are TGTGCCAGCAGCTTAGGTGGACCAGGAGGCTACACCTTC. Translating it yields CASSLGGPGGYTF.

The gene calls are TRBV4-3 and TRBJ1-6; D is perhaps TRBD1 (6 bases). The germline CDR1 and CDR2 sequences are LGHNA and YSLEER. The V end lost 4 bases, the J end lost 5 bases, and 18 bases lay between the germline ends. The CDR3 is 17 residues long. CDR3 nucleotide sequence: TGCGCCAGCAGCCCAAAGGCGGGGGCAAGGAATAATTCACCCCTCCACTTT. Translating gives CASSPKAGARNNSPLHF.

This chain links TRBV5-1 with TRBJ1-6; possibly TRBD1 for D (6 bases). V lost 2 bases to trimming and J lost 6 bases, with 12 bases between them. From germline, CDR1 is SGHRS and CDR2 YFSETQ. The CDR3 totals 15 residues. In DNA, the CDR3 is TGCGCCAGCAGCTTTACAGGGACCGTTAATTCACCCCTCCACTTT. This codes for CASSFTGTVNSPLHF.

The rearrangement uses TRBV5-1 and TRBJ2-3; the match to TRBD2 covers 8 bases. CDR1 is SGHRS, CDR2 YFSETQ, per germline. The CDR3 covers 15 residues. Trimming at V came to 4 bases and at J to 4 bases, leaving 8 bases not matched to a gene. In nucleotides, the CDR3 is TGCGCCAGCAGCCCCCGGGGGGGCCTTGCAGATACGCAGTATTTT. Translating it yields CASSPRGGLADTQYF.

The V and J genes are TRBV5-1 and TRBJ2-5; possible D gene TRBD2, 5 bases. CDR3 length equals 14 residues. The V end lost 0 bases, the J end lost 0 bases, and 6 bases lay between the germline ends. CDR1 and CDR2 from the germline V gene are SGHRS and YFSETQ. This chain's CDR3 is CASSLDGDQETQYF. The CDR3 region has the DNA TGCGCCAGCAGCTTGGACGGGGACCAAGAGACCCAGTACTTC.

The gene calls are TRBV29-1 and TRBJ1-2; D remains unclear. From germline, CDR1 is SQVTM and CDR2 ANQGSEA. This CDR3 region has 15 residues. The germline V and J ends were trimmed by 6 bases and 8 bases, with 25 bases remaining between them. CDR3 in amino acids: CSVDSGRNYLGGYTF. The CDR3 coding sequence is TGCAGCGTGGACTCCGGGAGGAACTACTTAGGCGGCTACACCTTC.

The chain uses TRBV4-3 and TRBJ1-2; no clear D gene. CDR3 size: 14 residues. Trimming cost V 0 bases and J 8 bases, with 13 bases left between them. In germline, CDR1 is LGHNA, CDR2 YSLEER. The CDR3 loop reads CASSQDRVGRGYTF. Written as DNA, the CDR3 is TGCGCCAGCAGCCAAGATCGGGTGGGCCGGGGCTACACCTTC.

This chain uses TRBV5-1 with TRBJ2-1, with 10 nucleotides matching TRBD2. Trimming removed 3 bases from V and 12 bases from J; junction bases left unmatched: 15. The germline V gene encodes CDR1 SGHRS and CDR2 YFSETQ. CDR3 length: 16 residues. The DNA for the CDR3 is TGCGCCAGCAGCTCGGATCTAGCGGGGGCGACAAAAGGGCAGTTCTTC. Its translation is CASSSDLAGATKGQFF.

This chain joins TRBV6-5 and TRBJ1-3; maybe TRBD1 (5 bases). V dropped 7 bases and J dropped 1 base, with 14 bases sitting between them. The CDR3 loop spans 15 amino acids. From germline, CDR1 is MNHEY and CDR2 SVGAGI. Here the CDR3 reads CASTRGGGSGNTIYF. CDR3 DNA sequence: TGTGCCAGCACCCGGGGTGGGGGTTCTGGAAACACCATATATTTT.

This chain uses TRBV20-1 with TRBJ2-7; D ambiguous. Trimming removed 3 bases at V and 2 bases at J, with 11 bases between. CDR3 length: 13 residues. Germline CDR1 and CDR2: DFQATT and SNEGSKA (reference sequence). DNA of the CDR3: TGCAGTGCTAGTAAAAGCCTAACCTACGAGCAGTACTTC. The encoded protein is CSASKSLTYEQYF.

This rearrangement joins TRBV4-1 to TRBJ2-1; 10 nucleotides match TRBD1. This CDR3 region has 15 residues. The V gene end was trimmed by 5 bases and the J gene end by 6 bases; junction bases not matched to a gene: 7. Germline CDR1 reads MGHRA; CDR2 reads YSYEKL. This CDR3 reads CASSYGQGVGNEQFF. CDR3 nucleotides: TGCGCCAGCAGCTACGGACAGGGGGTCGGCAATGAGCAGTTCTTC.

The chain joins TRBV4-2 to TRBJ1-5; 8 nucleotides align to TRBD1. The ends lost 3 bases at V and 2 bases at J; junction bases unmatched: 3. Germline CDR1 reads LGHNA; CDR2 reads YNFKEQ. This CDR3 spans 15 amino acids. In DNA form, the CDR3 reads TGTGCCAGCAGCCAGCTGACAGGGGGCAATCAGCCCCAGCATTTT. This codes for CASSQLTGGNQPQHF.

The gene calls are TRBV18 and TRBJ2-1; D might be TRBD1 (5 bases). The CDR3 covers 13 residues. The ends were cut back, 1 base at V and 8 bases at J, with 9 bases in the middle. CDR1 and CDR2 (germline): KGHSH, LQKENI. The CDR3 sequence is CASSPQGRDEQFF. The DNA of the CDR3 is TGTGCCAGCTCACCACAAGGCAGGGATGAGCAGTTCTTC.

The chain recombines TRBV4-2 with TRBJ2-1; perhaps TRBD1 as D (5 bases). Trimming took off 1 base at V and 10 bases at J, with 14 bases between the two ends. CDR1 and CDR2 from the germline V gene are LGHNA and YNFKEQ. There are 14 residues in the CDR3. Written as DNA, the CDR3 is TGTGCCAGCAGCCAAGGTGGGGCTCCAGGGGAGCAGTTCTTC. It translates to CASSQGGAPGEQFF.

The chain carries TRBV19 and TRBJ1-2; the D gene is possibly TRBD1 (5 bases). In germline, CDR1 is LNHDA, CDR2 SQIVND (reference sequence). V lost 6 bases to trimming and J lost 0 bases, with 11 bases between them. The CDR3 is made up of 14 amino acids. For the CDR3, the DNA is TGTGCCAGTAGCTCAGCAGGGTCTAACTATGGCTACACCTTC. Its translation is CASSSAGSNYGYTF. The whole variable domain, remainder taken from reference TRBV19 and TRBJ1-2, is DGGITQSPKYLFRKEGQNVTLSCEQNLNHDAMYWYRQDPGQGLRLIYYSQIVNDFQKGDIAEGYSVSREKKESFPLTVTSAQKNPTAFYLCASSSAGSNYGYTFGSGTRLTVV.

The chain employs TRBV29-1 and TRBJ1-2, with TRBD1 matching over 7 bases. Germline CDR1 and CDR2: SQVTM and ANQGSEA. Trimming cost V 6 bases and J 4 bases; bases outside gene matches: 17. CDR3 length: 16 residues. The CDR3 sequence is CSVQGEVHLSGYGYTF. CDR3 DNA: TGCAGCGTCCAGGGGGAGGTGCATTTGTCAGGCTATGGCTACACCTTC. Combining the CDR3 with reference TRBV29-1 and TRBJ1-2 gives the whole variable domain SAVISQKPSRDICQRGTSLTIQCQVDSQVTMMFWYRQQPGQSLTLIATANQGSEATYESGFVIDKFPISRPNLTFSTLTVSNMSPEDSSIYLCSVQGEVHLSGYGYTFGSGTRLTVV.

The chain links TRBV5-1 to TRBJ1-5; the D gene is possibly TRBD1 (6 bases). Trimming took off 4 bases at V and 0 bases at J, with 20 bases between the two ends. CDR1 and CDR2 from the germline V gene are SGHRS and YFSETQ. This CDR3 comprises 18 residues. The CDR3 region has the DNA TGCGCCAGCAGCCGCCCAGGACAGCACCCTTATAGCAATCAGCCCCAGCATTTT. This sequence encodes CASSRPGQHPYSNQPQHF.

This clone was found a few times. The rearrangement joins TRBV18 to TRBJ1-4; D is perhaps TRBD1 (6 bases). This CDR3 comprises 14 residues. Germline V gives CDR1 KGHSH, CDR2 LQKENI. Deletions cut 3 bases from V and 8 bases from J, with 13 bases between. DNA of the CDR3: TGTGCCAGCTCACCGGAGGGGGTACGCGAAAAACTGTTTTTT. This translates into CASSPEGVREKLFF.

The V gene is TRBV5-1, the J gene TRBJ1-3, with D hard to call. Trimming took off 4 bases at V and 0 bases at J, with 8 bases between the two ends. Germline lookup yields CDR1 SGHRS and CDR2 YFSETQ. The CDR3 has 14 amino acids. In nucleotides, the CDR3 is TGCGCCAGCAGCCCGGAGTACTCTGGAAACACCATATATTTT. Protein: CASSPEYSGNTIYF.

The V gene is TRBV13, the J gene TRBJ1-6; 10 nucleotides align to TRBD1. There are 16 residues in the CDR3. The V gene's germline CDR1 is PRHDT and CDR2 FYEKMQ (reference sequence). Trimming took 6 bases from V and 3 from J; bases not matched to a gene: 5. The CDR3 region has the DNA TGTGCCAGCAGTACCAGGGACAGGGGCTATAATTCACCCCTCCACTTT. This encodes CASSTRDRGYNSPLHF. Filled out from reference TRBV13 and TRBJ1-6, the complete variable domain reads AAGVIQSPRHLIKEKRETATLKCYPIPRHDTVYWYQQGPGQDPQFLISFYEKMQSDKGSIPDRFSAQQFSDYHSELNMSSLELGDSALYFCASSTRDRGYNSPLHFGNGTRLTVT.

This clone came up a few times. The V gene is TRBV5-8, the J gene TRBJ2-7, with unresolved D. Between the trimmed V and J ends, which lost 2 bases and 0 bases, there was a span of 9 bases. Germline V gene data show CDR1 as SGHTS and CDR2 as YDEGEE. The CDR3 runs 14 residues. The CDR3 region is CASSLVGFSYEQYF. CDR3 in DNA: TGTGCCAGCAGCTTAGTTGGCTTCTCCTACGAGCAGTACTTC.

The rearrangement uses TRBV7-2 and TRBJ1-1; no firm D call. Trimming took off 5 bases at V and 2 bases at J, with 15 bases between the two ends. This CDR3 comprises 15 residues. Germline loops: CDR1 SGHTA, CDR2 FQGNSA. The CDR3 reads CASSLSGPGNTEAFF. The CDR3 DNA reads TGTGCCAGCAGCCTCTCAGGACCGGGTAACACTGAAGCTTTCTTT.

The table lists this clone with a few counts. Other DNA sequences of this sample code for an identical CDR3. The rearrangement joins TRBV5-6 to TRBJ1-5; D gene uncertain. The germline gives CDR1 SGHDT, CDR2 YYEEEE. The CDR3 runs 13 residues. The V end lost 5 bases, the J end lost 5 bases, and 11 bases lay between the germline ends. The CDR3 region has the DNA TGTGCCAGCAGTCTTGATCCGGATCAGCCCCAGCATTTT. Translating gives CASSLDPDQPQHF.